The 11 T cell receptor beta chains in this list originate from one sample, sequenced in a study of blood T cell repertoires in COVID-19. The table came from immunoSEQ multiplex PCR; TCRdb's copy has only in-frame clones and leaves some out. The sample lists 140,000 to 150,000 clones; over 75% were seen once. Input material: peripheral blood. These receptors all stem from a woman in her fifties or sixties with COVID-19, enrolled during active disease.

The chain uses TRBV29-1 and TRBJ1-2; 7 bases are a match to TRBD1. CDR3 length: 13 residues. Trimming removed 6 bases from V and 5 bases from J; junction bases left unmatched: 9. Germline V gene data show CDR1 as SQVTM and CDR2 as ANQGSEA. CDR3 loop: CSVSGTDIYGYTF. CDR3 coding DNA: TGCAGCGTCTCCGGGACAGATATTTATGGCTACACCTTC.

The chain links TRBV6-6 to TRBJ2-1; 7 nucleotides agree with TRBD2. This CDR3 has 15 residues. The V gene's germline CDR1 is MNHNY and CDR2 SVGAGI (reference sequence). Trimming removed 10 bases from V and 4 bases from J; junction bases left unmatched: 13. CDR3 nucleotides: TGTGCCATCGGAAGGGCGGGGGACGAATACAATGAGCAGTTCTTC. Its translation: CAIGRAGDEYNEQFF.

This chain joins TRBV7-9 and TRBJ2-1; 7 bases map to TRBD1. The length of the CDR3 is 15 residues. The germline gives CDR1 SEHNR, CDR2 FQNEAQ (reference sequence). Germline trimming cut 3 bases from V and 3 bases from J; bases unmatched to any gene: 5. The CDR3 loop is CASSFRGGYYNEQFF. The CDR3, as DNA: TGTGCCAGCAGCTTCAGAGGGGGCTACTACAATGAGCAGTTCTTC.

V gene TRBV6-5 combines with J gene TRBJ2-1; possible D gene TRBD2, 6 bases. The CDR3 sequence is 16 residues long. Germline V gene lookup returns CDR1 MNHEY and CDR2 SVGAGI. V lost 1 base and J lost 5, with 15 bases in between. The CDR3 reads CASSYWSGGGDNEQFF. CDR3 DNA: TGTGCCAGCAGTTACTGGTCGGGCGGCGGGGACAATGAGCAGTTCTTC.

This clone was observed once. In DNA, the CDR3 is TGTGCCAGCAGCCGTTGGACAGCTGAAAAACTGTTTTTT. It encodes CASSRWTAEKLFF. V gene TRBV5-8 combines with J gene TRBJ1-4, with a possible D match to TRBD1 (6 bases). V lost 4 bases to trimming and J lost 7 bases, with 11 bases between them. Germline values: CDR1 SGHTS, CDR2 YDEGEE. The length of the CDR3 is 13 residues.

The chain is built from TRBV7-9 and TRBJ2-2; 10 bases fit TRBD1. CDR3 length equals 16 residues. Trimming cost V 5 bases and J 0 bases; bases outside gene matches: 3. Per the germline V gene, CDR1 is SEHNR and CDR2 is FQNEAQ (reference sequence). The CDR3 here is CASSPGTGANTGELFF. CDR3 bases: TGTGCCAGCAGCCCCGGGACAGGGGCGAACACCGGGGAGCTGTTTTTT.

This clone was found a few times. One end of the junction varies from germline; a read error may be responsible. J is TRBJ1-4 and V is TRBV2; 8 nucleotides match TRBD1. The CDR3 contains 14 residues. Looked up from germline, CDR1 is SNHLY and CDR2 is FYNNEI. The CDR3 sequence is CASRKDRAKEKLFF. The CDR3 DNA sequence: TGTGCCAGCAGGAAGGACAGGGCTAAGGAAAAACTGTTTTTT. Variable domain in full (rest from reference TRBV2 and TRBJ1-4): EPEVTQTPSHQVTQMGQEVILRCVPISNHLYFYWYRQILGQKVEFLVSFYNNEISEKSEIFDDQFSVERPDGSNFTLKIRSTKLEDSAMYFCASRKDRAKEKLFFGSGTQLSVL.

The gene calls are TRBV18 and TRBJ2-7, with D tentatively TRBD1 (6 bases). CDR1 and CDR2 from the germline V gene are KGHSH and LQKENI. The V end lost 4 bases, the J end lost 3 bases, and 13 bases lay between the germline ends. This CDR3 contains 14 residues. DNA for the CDR3: TGTGCCAGCTCACTTCGACAGGAGGACTACGAGCAGTACTTC. Translating it yields CASSLRQEDYEQYF.

The gene calls are TRBV5-1 and TRBJ2-3, with D possibly matching TRBD2 (6 bases). The germline gives CDR1 SGHRS, CDR2 YFSETQ. The CDR3 extends over 15 amino acids. Trimming shortened V by 0 bases and J by 3 bases, and 11 bases separated the two germline ends. CDR3 sequence: CASSLALAGTDTQYF. CDR3 nucleotides: TGCGCCAGCAGCTTGGCCTTGGCGGGGACAGATACGCAGTATTTT.

This clone came up once. The rearrangement links TRBV30 to TRBJ1-5; D is perhaps TRBD1 (6 bases). The CDR3 has 13 amino acids. Germline lookup yields CDR1 GTSNPN and CDR2 SVGIG (reference sequence). Trimming shortened V by 2 bases and J by 7 bases, and 12 bases separated the two germline ends. The CDR3: CAWSNRDGQPQHF. The CDR3 DNA reads as TGTGCCTGGAGTAACAGGGACGGGCAGCCCCAGCATTTT.

The chain links TRBV10-3 to TRBJ2-5; 8 positions match TRBD1. Looked up from germline, CDR1 is ENHRY and CDR2 is SYGVKD. The ends lost 4 bases at V and 1 base at J; junction bases unmatched: 2. The CDR3 runs to 14 residues. The CDR3 region is CAISGQGAQETQYF. The CDR3, as DNA: TGTGCCATCAGTGGCCAGGGGGCCCAAGAGACCCAGTACTTC.